This T cell receptor (beta chain) was observed in a study of blood T cells in healthy people across ages. Study summary: Template switching retrieved approximately one barcoded beta molecule for each two T cells. Study conclusions and caveats: Estimates of diversity drawn from one million T cells were considered underestimates. TCR beta diversity per million T cells fell roughly linearly with age.

There are 18 residues in the CDR3. Trimming removed 1 base from V and 1 base from J; junction bases left unmatched: 8. CDR1 and CDR2 from the germline V gene are KGHDR and SFDVKD. Russia was home to the donors, healthy Caucasian individuals aged 6 to 90. A second PCR of 7 to 11 cycles used a sample-barcoded 5' primer and a J-beta primer mix. TCRdb passed the 5' RACE reads through MiXCR, listing each CDR3 protein once. Of fewer than 2 million distinct CDR3 sequences listed, roughly two fifths are singletons. This clonotype was observed once. Antigen unknown. This chain joins TRBV24-1 and TRBJ1-5; TRBD1 matches 8 bases. Sequenced: blood. This receptor was obtained from a human donor in good health. In DNA, the CDR3 is TGTGCCACCAGTGATTTTTCCAGGGGGCTAGGGAGCAATCAGCCCCAGCATTTT. Protein: CATSDFSRGLGSNQPQHF.